This T cell receptor beta chain comes out of a study of CD8+ T cells in alopecia areata. In the study overall: At a dose of 5 to 10 mg twice daily, oral tofacitinib was given to treated patients.

The CDR3 is 18 amino acids. Germline lookup yields CDR1 SQVTM and CDR2 ANQGSEA. The ends lost 4 bases at V and 5 bases at J; junction bases unmatched: 19. Treatment meaning: oral pan-JAK inhibitor, 5-10 mg twice daily. Once RNA had been extracted, it was reverse transcribed into cDNA to act as the sequencing template. Clones were read by immunoSEQ multiplex PCR, and TCRdb kept only the in-frame ones, dropping some. The sample records about 74,000 clones, over 25% being singletons. The starting material was CD8+ T cells sorted from blood, obtained at week 4, from a patient treated with tofacitinib. The rearrangement links TRBV29-1 to TRBJ2-1; 8 bases match TRBD1. The clonotype originates from a human donor with alopecia areata. The chain's CDR3 is CSVVPSPEPDRGHNEQFF. DNA for the CDR3: TGCAGCGTTGTCCCCTCTCCGGAGCCTGACAGGGGCCACAATGAGCAGTTCTTC.